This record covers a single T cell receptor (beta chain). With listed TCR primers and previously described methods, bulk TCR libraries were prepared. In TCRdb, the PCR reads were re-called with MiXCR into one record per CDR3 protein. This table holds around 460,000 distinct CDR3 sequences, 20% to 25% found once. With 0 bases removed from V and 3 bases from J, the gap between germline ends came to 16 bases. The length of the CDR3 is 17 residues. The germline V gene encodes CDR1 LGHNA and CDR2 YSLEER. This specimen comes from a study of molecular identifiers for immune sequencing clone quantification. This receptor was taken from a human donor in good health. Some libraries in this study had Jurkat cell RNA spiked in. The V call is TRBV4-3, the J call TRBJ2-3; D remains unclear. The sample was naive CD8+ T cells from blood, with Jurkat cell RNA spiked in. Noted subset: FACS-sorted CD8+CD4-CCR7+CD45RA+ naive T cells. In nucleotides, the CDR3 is TGCGCCAGCAGCCAAGATTCGGTCCCAGCGTCGACAGATACGCAGTATTTT. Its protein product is CASSQDSVPASTDTQYF.